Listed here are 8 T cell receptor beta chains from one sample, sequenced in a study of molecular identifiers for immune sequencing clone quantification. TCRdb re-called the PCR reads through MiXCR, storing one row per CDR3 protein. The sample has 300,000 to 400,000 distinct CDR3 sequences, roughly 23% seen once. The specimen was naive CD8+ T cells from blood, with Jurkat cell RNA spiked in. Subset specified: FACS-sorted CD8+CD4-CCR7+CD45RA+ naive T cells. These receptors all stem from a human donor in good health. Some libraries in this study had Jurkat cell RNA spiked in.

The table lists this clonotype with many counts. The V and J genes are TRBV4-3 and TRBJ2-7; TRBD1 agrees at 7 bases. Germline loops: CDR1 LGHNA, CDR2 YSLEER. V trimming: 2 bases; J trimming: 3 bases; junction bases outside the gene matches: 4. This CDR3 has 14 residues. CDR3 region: CASSQNQGVYEQYF. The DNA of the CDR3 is TGCGCCAGCAGCCAAAATCAGGGGGTCTACGAGCAGTACTTC.

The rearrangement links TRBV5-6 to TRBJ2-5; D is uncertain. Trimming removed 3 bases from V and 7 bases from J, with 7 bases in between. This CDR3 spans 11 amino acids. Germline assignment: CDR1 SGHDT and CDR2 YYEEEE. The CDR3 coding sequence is TGTGCCAGCAGCTCAACTGGGACCCAGTACTTC. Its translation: CASSSTGTQYF.

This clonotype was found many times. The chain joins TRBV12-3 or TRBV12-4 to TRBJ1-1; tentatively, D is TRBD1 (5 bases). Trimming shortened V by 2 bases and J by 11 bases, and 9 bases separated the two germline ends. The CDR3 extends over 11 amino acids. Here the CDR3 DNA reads TGTGCCAGCAGTTTATGGGACTCGGCTTTCTTT. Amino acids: CASSLWDSAFF.

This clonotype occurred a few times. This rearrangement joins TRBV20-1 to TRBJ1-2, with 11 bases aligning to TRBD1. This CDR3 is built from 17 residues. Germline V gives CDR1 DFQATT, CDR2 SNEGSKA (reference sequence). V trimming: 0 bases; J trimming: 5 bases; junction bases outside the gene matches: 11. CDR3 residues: CSAREEDRGLDYYGYTF. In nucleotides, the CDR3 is TGCAGTGCTAGAGAGGAGGACAGGGGGCTGGATTATTATGGCTACACCTTC.

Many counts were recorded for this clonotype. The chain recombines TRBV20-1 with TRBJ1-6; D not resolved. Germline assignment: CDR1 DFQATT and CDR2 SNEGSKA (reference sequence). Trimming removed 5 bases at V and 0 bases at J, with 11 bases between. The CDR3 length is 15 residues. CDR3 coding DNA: TGCAGTGCTCAACACGGGAGCTCCTATAATTCACCCCTCCACTTT. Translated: CSAQHGSSYNSPLHF.

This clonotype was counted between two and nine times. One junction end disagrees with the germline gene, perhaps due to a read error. CDR3 loop: CASSLGLAGVEAQYF. The CDR3 DNA follows: TGTGCCAGCAGTCTGGGACTAGCGGGAGTAGAGGCCCAGTACTTC. V usage is TRBV28 and J usage is TRBJ2-5, with 14 bases identical to TRBD2. CDR3 length: 15 amino acids. Per the germline V gene, CDR1 is MDHEN and CDR2 is SYDVKM.

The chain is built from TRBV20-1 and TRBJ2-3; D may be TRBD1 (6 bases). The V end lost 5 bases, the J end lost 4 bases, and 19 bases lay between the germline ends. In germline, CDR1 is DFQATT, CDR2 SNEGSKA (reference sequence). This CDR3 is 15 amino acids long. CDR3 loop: CSAWSRQGPADTQYF. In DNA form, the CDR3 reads TGCAGTGCTTGGAGTCGTCAGGGGCCCGCAGATACGCAGTATTTT.

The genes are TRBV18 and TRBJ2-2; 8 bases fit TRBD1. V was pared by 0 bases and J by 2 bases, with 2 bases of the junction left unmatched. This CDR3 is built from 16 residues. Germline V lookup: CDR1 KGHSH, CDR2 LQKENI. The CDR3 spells CASSPPGQANTGELFF. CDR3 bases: TGTGCCAGCTCACCACCGGGACAGGCTAACACCGGGGAGCTGTTTTTT.